This entry lists 21 T cell receptor beta chains sequenced from one sample in a study of response to subunit inactivated influenza vaccine. TCRdb itself ran the RT-PCR reads through MiXCR, one entry per CDR3 protein. Of around 850,000 distinct CDR3 sequences in the sample, under 20% were seen once. The sample was PBMCs from blood, taken 5 days after vaccination. Receptors were obtained from a man in his fifties or sixties who received an inactivated influenza vaccine.

This clonotype was seen a handful of times. This chain links TRBV29-1 with TRBJ1-5; TRBD1 matches at 9 bases. The germline V gene encodes CDR1 SQVTM and CDR2 ANQGSEA. Trimming removed 6 bases from V and 4 bases from J; junction bases left unmatched: 4. The CDR3 is 13 amino acids. CDR3 sequence (DNA): TGCAGCGTACAGGGGGCGACTAATCAGCCCCAGCATTTT. Translated, it gives CSVQGATNQPQHF.

This clonotype was detected ten times or more. V is TRBV10-3 and J is TRBJ2-1; 13 nucleotides line up with TRBD2. The CDR3 totals 16 residues. Looked up from germline, CDR1 is ENHRY and CDR2 is SYGVKD. After removal of 3 bases from V and 5 bases from J, the junction contained 4 bases not matched to a gene. The CDR3 DNA reads as TGTGCCATCAGTGACGGACTAGCGGGAGCCAACAATGAGCAGTTCTTC. Encoded protein: CAISDGLAGANNEQFF.

The chain employs TRBV4-1 and TRBJ1-2; D not certain. Germline V gene data show CDR1 as MGHRA and CDR2 as YSYEKL. The CDR3 length is 12 residues. Trimming shortened V by 0 bases and J by 7 bases, and 6 bases separated the two germline ends. CDR3 protein: CASSQDLSGYTF. The CDR3, as DNA: TGCGCCAGCAGCCAAGATCTCTCTGGCTACACCTTC.

The chain uses TRBV7-6 and TRBJ2-1, with 13 bases fitting TRBD2. This CDR3 is 18 amino acids long. Germline lookup yields CDR1 SGHVS and CDR2 FNYEAQ. J was trimmed by 9 bases and V by 6 bases; bases with no gene match: 17. The CDR3 loop reads CASSFTPGLAGTTSEQFF. The CDR3 nucleotides read TGTGCCAGCAGTTTTACTCCGGGACTAGCGGGGACCACGAGTGAGCAGTTCTTC.

Only a few counts were recorded for this clonotype. The CDR3 region has the DNA TGTGCCAGCAGACAAGGGAAAATCGGGGAGCTGTTTTTT. This encodes CASRQGKIGELFF. The V and J genes are TRBV12-3 or TRBV12-4 and TRBJ2-2; D ambiguous. This CDR3 comprises 13 residues. The V end was cut by 6 bases, the J end by 7 bases, with 12 bases between.

This clonotype was picked up a small number of times. The gene calls are TRBV11-2 and TRBJ2-3, with 9 bases identical to TRBD2. Germline CDR1 is SGHAT and CDR2 is FQNNGV. CDR3 length: 20 amino acids. V dropped 1 base and J dropped 3; count of bases not matched to a gene: 17. The CDR3 DNA reads TGTGCCAGCAGCTTAGGTTCTAGCGGGGCGGCAGGTATAAGTACAGATACGCAGTATTTT. It specifies CASSLGSSGAAGISTDTQYF.

This clonotype was seen a few times. This rearrangement joins TRBV2 to TRBJ2-7; possible D gene TRBD2, 6 bases. V was clipped by 6 bases and J by 7 bases, with 19 bases between them. Looked up from germline, CDR1 is SNHLY and CDR2 is FYNNEI. This CDR3 has 14 residues. The CDR3 is CASRKPTQGGEQYF. For the CDR3, the DNA is TGTGCCAGCAGGAAGCCGACACAAGGAGGGGAGCAGTACTTC. Full variable domain (missing parts from reference TRBV2 and TRBJ2-7): EPEVTQTPSHQVTQMGQEVILRCVPISNHLYFYWYRQILGQKVEFLVSFYNNEISEKSEIFDDQFSVERPDGSNFTLKIRSTKLEDSAMYFCASRKPTQGGEQYFGPGTRLTVT.

The V call is TRBV5-1, the J call TRBJ2-3, with 7 positions matching TRBD2. CDR1 SGHRS and CDR2 YFSETQ come from the germline V gene. The CDR3 length is 16 residues. V lost 3 bases and J lost 2; bases outside the gene matches: 9. CDR3 sequence: CASSSTLAEPTDTQYF. CDR3 DNA sequence: TGCGCCAGCAGCTCAACCCTAGCGGAGCCCACAGATACGCAGTATTTT.

This clonotype came up once. The rearrangement links TRBV7-2 to TRBJ2-3; 8 nucleotides agree with TRBD2. This CDR3 spans 17 amino acids. Germline loops: CDR1 SGHTA, CDR2 FQGNSA. Losses at the gene ends were 5 bases for V and 2 bases for J; bases not matched to a gene: 12. CDR3 region: CASSPWSGSWNTDTQYF. CDR3 DNA sequence: TGTGCCAGCAGCCCCTGGAGCGGGAGTTGGAACACAGATACGCAGTATTTT.

This rearrangement joins TRBV4-2 to TRBJ2-1; 10 bases agree with TRBD2. Germline CDR1 reads LGHNA; CDR2 reads YNFKEQ. This CDR3 is 15 amino acids long. J was trimmed by 5 bases and V by 1 base; bases with no gene match: 2. DNA of the CDR3: TGTGCCAGCAGCCAAGTAGCGGGAGGCGACAATGAGCAGTTCTTC. Amino acids: CASSQVAGGDNEQFF.

Ten or more counts support this clonotype. The chain joins TRBV11-2 to TRBJ2-3; D call uncertain. Trimming pared 2 bases from V and 4 bases from J, leaving 10 bases between. The CDR3 covers 14 residues. Germline CDR1 and CDR2: SGHAT and FQNNGV. CDR3 bases: TGTGCCAGCAGCTTACTCGGCTTTGCAGATACGCAGTATTTT. Protein sequence: CASSLLGFADTQYF.

This clonotype was seen many times. The V gene is TRBV7-2, the J gene TRBJ2-7, with D perhaps matching TRBD2 (7 bases). The CDR3 runs to 14 residues. Trimming stripped 5 bases from V and 7 bases from J, with 18 bases between. The germline V gene encodes CDR1 SGHTA and CDR2 FQGNSA. In DNA form, the CDR3 reads TGTGCCAGCAGCGAATCCGGGACTACAGGGGAGCAGTACTTC. Translated: CASSESGTTGEQYF.

This chain links TRBV5-5 with TRBJ1-2, with D maybe TRBD1 (6 bases). The V end lost 2 bases, the J end lost 0 bases, and 11 bases lay between the germline ends. CDR1 SGHKS and CDR2 YYEKEE come from the germline V gene (reference sequence). The CDR3 has 15 residues. The CDR3 DNA reads TGTGCCAGCAGCTTCCGGGGGCCAGCTAACTATGGCTACACCTTC. Protein: CASSFRGPANYGYTF.

This clonotype was detected many times. V is TRBV7-2 and J is TRBJ2-7; unclear D gene. The CDR3 is 14 residues long. The germline V gene has CDR1 SGHTA and CDR2 FQGNSA. V lost 2 bases and J lost 1, with 9 bases in between. The CDR3: CASSLTLGSYEQYF. CDR3 nucleotide sequence: TGTGCCAGCAGCTTAACCCTGGGATCCTACGAGCAGTACTTC. Filled out from reference TRBV7-2 and TRBJ2-7, the complete variable domain reads GAGVSQSPSNKVTEKGKDVELRCDPISGHTALYWYRQSLGQGLEFLIYFQGNSAPDKSGLPSDRFSAERTGGSVSTLTIQRTQQEDSAVYLCASSLTLGSYEQYFGPGTRLTVT.

The DNA of the CDR3 is TGCAGTGCTCCCAGCGGGGGGGGCTCCTACGAGCAGTACTTC. This translates into CSAPSGGGSYEQYF. V usage is TRBV20-1 and J usage is TRBJ2-7; 10 bases fit TRBD2. This CDR3 is built from 14 residues. Germline V lookup: CDR1 DFQATT, CDR2 SNEGSKA (reference sequence). Losses at the gene ends were 5 bases for V and 0 bases for J; bases not matched to a gene: 4.

This clonotype was counted ten times or more. The chain couples TRBV5-1 to TRBJ1-4, with D hard to call. Trimming removed 4 bases at V and 5 bases at J, with 12 bases between. Germline CDR1 and CDR2: SGHRS and YFSETQ. The CDR3 extends over 14 amino acids. CDR3 in amino acids: CASSPGGRNEKLFF. For the CDR3, the DNA is TGCGCCAGCAGCCCCGGAGGCCGGAATGAAAAACTGTTTTTT.

This clonotype showed up just a few times. The chain uses TRBV7-6 and TRBJ1-1, with D perhaps TRBD1 (6 bases). With 0 bases removed from V and 3 bases from J, the gap between germline ends came to 8 bases. The germline gives CDR1 SGHVS, CDR2 FNYEAQ. The CDR3 consists of 14 residues. CDR3 amino acids: CASSLAGADTEAFF. The CDR3 coding sequence is TGTGCCAGCAGCTTAGCGGGGGCTGACACTGAAGCTTTCTTT.

This clonotype was detected ten times or more. J is TRBJ2-3 and V is TRBV9; either TRBD1 or TRBD2 may supply D (5 bases each). The CDR3 loop spans 15 amino acids. The germline CDR1 and CDR2 sequences are SGDLS and YYNGEE. Trimming pared 4 bases from V and 5 bases from J, leaving 17 bases between. CDR3 amino acids: CASSRGTHGRDTQYF. The CDR3 DNA reads as TGTGCCAGCAGCAGAGGGACCCACGGGCGAGATACGCAGTATTTT.

The chain employs TRBV28 and TRBJ2-6; TRBD1 agrees at 10 bases. V was clipped by 5 bases and J by 4 bases; unmatched bases: 5. CDR3 length: 16 residues. CDR1 and CDR2 from the germline V gene are MDHEN and SYDVKM. The CDR3 DNA sequence: TGTGCCAGCAGTGGGACAGGGGCGGCCGGGGCCAACGTCCTGACTTTC. This gives the protein CASSGTGAAGANVLTF.

This clonotype appeared many times. This chain uses TRBV6-2 or TRBV6-3 with TRBJ1-5, with TRBD1 as a possible D gene (6 bases). The CDR3 sequence is 15 residues long. The germline V gene has CDR1 MNHEY and CDR2 SVGEGT. Trimming stripped 5 bases from V and 0 bases from J, with 11 bases between. The DNA for the CDR3 is TGTGCCAGCAGTCCACAGGGAATTAGCAATCAGCCCCAGCATTTT. Translated, it gives CASSPQGISNQPQHF.

This clonotype was observed at least ten times. The chain employs TRBV5-1 and TRBJ2-7, with TRBD1 matching over 9 bases. The CDR3 has 14 residues. CDR1 and CDR2 from the germline V gene are SGHRS and YFSETQ. V trimming: 4 bases; J trimming: 6 bases; junction bases outside the gene matches: 8. The CDR3 protein is CASSTGTGSSEQYF. Written as DNA, the CDR3 is TGCGCCAGCAGCACAGGGACAGGGAGTTCCGAGCAGTACTTC.